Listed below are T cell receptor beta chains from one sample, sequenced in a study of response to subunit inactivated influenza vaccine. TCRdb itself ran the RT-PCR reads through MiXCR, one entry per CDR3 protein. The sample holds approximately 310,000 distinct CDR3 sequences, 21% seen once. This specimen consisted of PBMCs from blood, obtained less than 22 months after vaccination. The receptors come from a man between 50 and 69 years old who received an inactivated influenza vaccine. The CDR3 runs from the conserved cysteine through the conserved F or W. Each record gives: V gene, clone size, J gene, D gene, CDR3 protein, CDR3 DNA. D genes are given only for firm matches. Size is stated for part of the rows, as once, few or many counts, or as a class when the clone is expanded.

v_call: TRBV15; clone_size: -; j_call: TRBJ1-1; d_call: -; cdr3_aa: CATSPSGNTEAFF; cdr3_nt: TGTGCCACCAGCCCTTCAGGGAACACTGAAGCTTTCTTT
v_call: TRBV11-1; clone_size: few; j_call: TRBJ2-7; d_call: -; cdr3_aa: CASSLAQARPYEQYF; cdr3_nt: TGTGCCAGCAGCTTAGCCCAGGCGAGGCCCTACGAGCAGTACTTC
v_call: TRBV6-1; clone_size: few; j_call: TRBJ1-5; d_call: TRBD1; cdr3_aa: CASIIGGQGNQPQHF; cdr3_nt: TGTGCCAGCATAATTGGGGGACAGGGTAATCAGCCCCAGCATTTT
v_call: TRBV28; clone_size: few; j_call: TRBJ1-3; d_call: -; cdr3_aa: CASRAGRSGNTIYF; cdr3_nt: TGTGCCAGCAGAGCGGGGAGGTCTGGAAACACCATATATTTT
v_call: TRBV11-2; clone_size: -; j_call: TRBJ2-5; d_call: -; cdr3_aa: CASSPMRGVQETQYF; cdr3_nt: TGTGCCAGCAGCCCCATGAGGGGAGTTCAAGAGACCCAGTACTTC
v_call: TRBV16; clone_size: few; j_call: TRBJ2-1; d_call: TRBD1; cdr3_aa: CASSRPGQGYNEQFF; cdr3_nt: TGTGCCAGCAGCCGTCCGGGACAGGGGTACAATGAGCAGTTCTTC
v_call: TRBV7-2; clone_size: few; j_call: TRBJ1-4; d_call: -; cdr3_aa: CASSKTATNEKLFF; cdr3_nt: TGTGCCAGCAGTAAGACAGCAACTAATGAAAAACTGTTTTTT
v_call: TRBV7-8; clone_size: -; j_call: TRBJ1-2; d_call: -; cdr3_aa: CASGIGQPTNYGYTF; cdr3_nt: TGTGCCAGCGGGATAGGACAGCCTACTAACTATGGCTACACCTTC
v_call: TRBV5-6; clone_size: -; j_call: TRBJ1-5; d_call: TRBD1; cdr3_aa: CASSFWSGGGNQPQHF; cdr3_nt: TGTGCCAGCAGCTTCTGGTCAGGGGGCGGGAATCAGCCCCAGCATTTT
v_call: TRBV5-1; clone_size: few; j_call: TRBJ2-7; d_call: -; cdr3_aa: CASSLDGFSYEQYF; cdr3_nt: TGCGCCAGCAGCCTGGACGGTTTCTCCTACGAGCAGTACTTC
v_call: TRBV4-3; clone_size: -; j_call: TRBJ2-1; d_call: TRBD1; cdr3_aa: CASSQVGTGVGGNEQFF; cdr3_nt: TGCGCCAGCAGCCAGGTCGGGACAGGGGTCGGGGGCAATGAGCAGTTCTTC
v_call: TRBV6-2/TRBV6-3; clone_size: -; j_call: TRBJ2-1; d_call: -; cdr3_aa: CASSYSTAWGPPYNEQFF; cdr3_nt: TGTGCCAGCAGTTACTCCACTGCATGGGGGCCTCCCTACAATGAGCAGTTCTTC
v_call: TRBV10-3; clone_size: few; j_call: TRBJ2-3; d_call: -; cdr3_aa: CAISGTWTAAGSTDTQYF; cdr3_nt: TGTGCCATCAGTGGGACCTGGACAGCCGCAGGTAGCACAGATACGCAGTATTTT
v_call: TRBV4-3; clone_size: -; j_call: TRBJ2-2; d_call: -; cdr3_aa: CASSFVATGGTGELFF; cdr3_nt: TGCGCCAGCAGCTTTGTGGCGACAGGAGGCACCGGGGAGCTGTTTTTT
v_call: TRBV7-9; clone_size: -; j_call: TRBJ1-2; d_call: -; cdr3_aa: CASSYEGSAYGYTF; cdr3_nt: TGTGCCAGCAGCTACGAGGGTTCGGCCTATGGCTACACCTTC
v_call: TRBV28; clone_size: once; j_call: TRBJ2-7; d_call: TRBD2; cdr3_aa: CASNLSGGYEQYF; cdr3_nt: TGTGCCAGCAACCTTAGCGGGGGCTACGAGCAGTACTTC
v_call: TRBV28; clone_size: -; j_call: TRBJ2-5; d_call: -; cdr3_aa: CASSYRVGARQETQYF; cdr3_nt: TGTGCCAGCAGTTACCGAGTCGGGGCCCGACAAGAGACCCAGTACTTC
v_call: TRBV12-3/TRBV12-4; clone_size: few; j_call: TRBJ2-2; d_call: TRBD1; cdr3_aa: CASSPTGTGGTGELFF; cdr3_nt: TGTGCCAGCAGTCCCACCGGGACAGGAGGCACCGGGGAGCTGTTTTTT
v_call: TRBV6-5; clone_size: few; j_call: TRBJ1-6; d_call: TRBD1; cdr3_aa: CASSYGTGFRSPLHF; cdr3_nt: TGTGCCAGCAGTTACGGGACAGGGTTTCGGTCACCCCTCCACTTT
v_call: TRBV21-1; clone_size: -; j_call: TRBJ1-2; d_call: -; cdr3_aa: CAPPGQPNYGYTF; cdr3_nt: TGTGCCCCCCCCGGACAGCCTAACTATGGCTACACCTTC
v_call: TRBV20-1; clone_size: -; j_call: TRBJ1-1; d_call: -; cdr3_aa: CSAKQGSYTEAFF; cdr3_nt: TGCAGTGCAAAACAGGGTTCGTATACTGAAGCTTTCTTT
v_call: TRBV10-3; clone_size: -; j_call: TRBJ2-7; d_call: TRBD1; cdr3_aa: CAISGNGTALYEQYF; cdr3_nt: TGTGCCATCAGTGGAAACGGGACAGCACTATACGAGCAGTACTTC
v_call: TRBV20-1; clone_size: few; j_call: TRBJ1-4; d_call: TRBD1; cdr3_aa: CSASRGLPTNEKLFF; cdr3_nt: TGCAGTGCTAGTAGGGGGCTCCCTACTAATGAAAAACTGTTTTTT
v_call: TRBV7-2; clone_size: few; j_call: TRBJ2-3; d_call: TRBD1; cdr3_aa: CASSPGQGTSDTQYF; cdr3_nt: TGTGCCAGCAGTCCAGGACAGGGTACATCAGATACGCAGTATTTT
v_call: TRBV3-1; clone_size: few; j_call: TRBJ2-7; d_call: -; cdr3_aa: CASSQGLIGTREQYF; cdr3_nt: TGTGCCAGCAGCCAAGGGTTGATCGGGACTCGGGAGCAGTACTTC
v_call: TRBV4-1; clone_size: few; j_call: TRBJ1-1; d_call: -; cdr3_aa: CASSQVSDNTEAFF; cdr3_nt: TGCGCCAGCAGCCAAGTTTCGGATAACACTGAAGCTTTCTTT
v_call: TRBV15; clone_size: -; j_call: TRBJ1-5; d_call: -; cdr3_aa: CATSREGQENQPQHF; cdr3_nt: TGTGCCACCAGCCGAGAAGGGCAAGAGAATCAGCCCCAGCATTTT
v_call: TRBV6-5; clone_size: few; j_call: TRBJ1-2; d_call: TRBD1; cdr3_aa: CASSYSDRPNYGYTF; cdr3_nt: TGTGCCAGCAGTTACTCGGACAGGCCAAACTATGGCTACACCTTC
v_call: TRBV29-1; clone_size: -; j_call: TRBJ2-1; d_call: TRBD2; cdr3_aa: CSVDTSGSSYNEQFF; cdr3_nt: TGCAGCGTTGATACTAGCGGGAGCTCCTACAATGAGCAGTTCTTC
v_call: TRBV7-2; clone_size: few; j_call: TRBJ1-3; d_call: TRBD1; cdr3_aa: CASSLSGQRNTIYF; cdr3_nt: TGTGCCAGCAGCTTATCGGGACAGAGAAACACCATATATTTT
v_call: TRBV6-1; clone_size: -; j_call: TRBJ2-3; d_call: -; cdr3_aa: CASTPRKTSTDTQYF; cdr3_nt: TGTGCCAGCACCCCGAGGAAGACTAGCACAGATACGCAGTATTTT
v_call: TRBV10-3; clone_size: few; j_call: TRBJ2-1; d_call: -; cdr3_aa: CATGTGNEQFF; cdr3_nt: TGTGCCACTGGGACGGGCAATGAGCAGTTCTTC
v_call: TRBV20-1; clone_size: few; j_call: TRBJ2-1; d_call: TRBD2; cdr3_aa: CSARFSGRVYNEQFF; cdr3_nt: TGCAGTGCTAGATTTAGCGGGAGGGTTTATAATGAGCAGTTCTTC
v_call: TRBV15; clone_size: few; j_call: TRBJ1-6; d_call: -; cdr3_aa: CATSSRVSYNSPLHF; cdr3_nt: TGTGCCACCAGCTCTCGGGTCTCCTATAATTCACCCCTCCACTTT
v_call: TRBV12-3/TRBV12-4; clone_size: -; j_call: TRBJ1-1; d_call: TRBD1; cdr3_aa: CASFQRGGQTASAFF; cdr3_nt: TGTGCCAGCTTCCAACGCGGGGGACAGACAGCTTCAGCTTTCTTT
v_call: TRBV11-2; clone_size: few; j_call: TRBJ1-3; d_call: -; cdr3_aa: CASSLGPEGHTIYF; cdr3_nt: TGTGCCAGCAGCTTAGGTCCCGAAGGGCACACCATATATTTT
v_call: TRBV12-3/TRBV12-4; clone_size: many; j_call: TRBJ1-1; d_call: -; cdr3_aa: CASRLRENTEAFF; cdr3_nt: TGTGCCAGCAGACTCAGGGAGAACACTGAAGCTTTCTTT
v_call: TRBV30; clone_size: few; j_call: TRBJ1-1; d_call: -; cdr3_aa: CAWSAWNTEAFF; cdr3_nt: TGTGCCTGGAGTGCGTGGAACACTGAAGCTTTCTTT
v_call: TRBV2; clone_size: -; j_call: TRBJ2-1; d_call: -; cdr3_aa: CASSDAGASYNEQLF; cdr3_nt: TGTGCCAGCAGTGATGCAGGGGCCTCCTACAATGAGCAGTTATTC
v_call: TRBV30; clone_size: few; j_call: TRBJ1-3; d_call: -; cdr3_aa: CAWSVGGDTIYF; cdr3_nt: TGTGCCTGGAGTGTGGGGGGCGACACCATATATTTT